What follows describes a single T cell receptor beta chain. This entry is derived from a study of blood T cell repertoires in COVID-19. Study in general: Specimens from acute and convalescent COVID-19 originated in the United States, Italy and Spain. The cDNA or gDNA used as material had been derived from T cells, B-cell-depleted T cells, or PBMCs.

Source study methods: Quantification of nucleated cells was approximated via reference gene primer amplification. Measured with immunoSEQ multiplex PCR; TCRdb has only the in-frame clones, and not every one. Clone size and the V and J calls come from that table; the DNA yielded D and trimming. Of some 310,000 clones in the sample, over 85% are singletons; the top ten hold around 9%. The receptor was isolated from a woman aged 25 to 45 who had recovered from COVID-19. Sequencing was performed on PBMCs or T cells enriched from blood (not recorded which).

The CDR3 bases are TGTGCCAGCAGTGATCGGCAGGGGGGTATCAATGAGCAGTTCTTC. Translated, it gives CASSDRQGGINEQFF. The chain combines TRBV2 with TRBJ2-1, with D tentatively TRBD1 (7 bases). V lost 3 bases and J 6 bases, leaving 15 bases between the germline ends. The CDR3 extends over 15 amino acids. Germline-derived CDR1 and CDR2 are SNHLY and FYNNEI. The variable domain in full, with the rest retrieved from reference TRBV2 and TRBJ2-1, is EPEVTQTPSHQVTQMGQEVILRCVPISNHLYFYWYRQILGQKVEFLVSFYNNEISEKSEIFDDQFSVERPDGSNFTLKIRSTKLEDSAMYFCASSDRQGGINEQFFGPGTRLTVL.